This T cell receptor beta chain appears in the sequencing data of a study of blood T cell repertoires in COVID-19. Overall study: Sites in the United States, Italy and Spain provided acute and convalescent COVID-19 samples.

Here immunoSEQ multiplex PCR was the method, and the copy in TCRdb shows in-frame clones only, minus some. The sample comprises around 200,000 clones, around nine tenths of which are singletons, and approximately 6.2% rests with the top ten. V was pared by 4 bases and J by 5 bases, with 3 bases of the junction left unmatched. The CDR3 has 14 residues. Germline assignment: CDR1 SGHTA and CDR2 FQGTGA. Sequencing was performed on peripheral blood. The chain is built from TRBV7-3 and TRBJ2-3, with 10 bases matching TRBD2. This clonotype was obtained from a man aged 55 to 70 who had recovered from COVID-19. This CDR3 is CASSSRLAGDTQYF. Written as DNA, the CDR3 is TGTGCCAGCAGCTCGAGACTAGCGGGAGATACGCAGTATTTT.